These 31 T cell receptor beta chains share one sample of origin, sequenced in a study of radiation and T cells in renal cell carcinoma. This sample's time point: blood 4 weeks post-SBRT, at nephrectomy. Noted treatment: 15 Gy SBRT to primary tumor, nephrectomy 4 weeks later. The table came from immunoSEQ multiplex PCR; TCRdb's copy has only in-frame clones and leaves some out. The sample carries about 62,000 clones, about three quarters recorded once. Specimen: blood, collected from a patient whose treatment included radiotherapy and nephrectomy. These receptors all stem from a man aged 55 to 70 with renal cell carcinoma.

The chain carries TRBV5-1 and TRBJ1-2; 8 bases agree with TRBD1. The ends lost 4 bases at V and 7 bases at J; junction bases unmatched: 9. Germline loops: CDR1 SGHRS, CDR2 YFSETQ. This CDR3 has 14 amino acids. CDR3 DNA: TGCGCCAGCAGCCAACAGGGGGAAGGCTCTGGCTACACCTTC. Translated: CASSQQGEGSGYTF.

V gene TRBV5-8 combines with J gene TRBJ2-4; 9 bases are a match to TRBD1. The germline V gene encodes CDR1 SGHTS and CDR2 YDEGEE. CDR3 length equals 14 residues. With V trimmed by 5 bases and J by 5 bases, 5 bases remained unmatched. CDR3 in DNA: TGTGCCAGCAGACTACGGGACAGGGAAAACATTCAGTACTTC. Translated: CASRLRDRENIQYF.

V gene TRBV9 combines with J gene TRBJ2-3, with D unresolved. CDR1 is SGDLS and CDR2 is YYNGEE in the germline V gene. The CDR3 runs to 11 residues. The ends were cut back, 7 bases at V and 4 bases at J, with 7 bases in the middle. CDR3 protein: CASGDPDTQYF. CDR3 nucleotides: TGTGCCAGCGGCGATCCAGATACGCAGTATTTT.

This rearrangement joins TRBV11-2 to TRBJ2-6, with 9 positions matching TRBD2. The germline gives CDR1 SGHAT, CDR2 FQNNGV. Unmatched junction bases numbered 6, after V lost 3 bases and J lost 0 bases. The CDR3 runs 18 residues. CDR3 sequence reads: CASSFPAGGYSGANVLTF. In DNA, the CDR3 is TGTGCCAGCAGCTTCCCAGCGGGGGGTTACTCTGGGGCCAACGTCCTGACTTTC.

Concerning this clone: The junction differs from germline at one of its ends, possibly a read error. V and J are TRBV11-3 and TRBJ2-2; 9 nucleotides match TRBD2. The germline V gene encodes CDR1 SGHNT and CDR2 YENEEA. CDR3 length: 13 amino acids. In nucleotides, the CDR3 is TGTGCCAGCAGTTTAGCGGGAGCCGGGGAGCTGTTTTTT. Protein product: CASSLAGAGELFF.

The rearrangement uses TRBV7-3 and TRBJ2-2; D assignment may be TRBD1 or TRBD2 (6 bases each). Per germline, CDR1 SGHTA and CDR2 FQGTGA. This CDR3 is built from 15 residues. Trimming removed 5 bases at V and 6 bases at J, with 16 bases between. CDR3: CASSPRVGGSGELFF. CDR3 nucleotide sequence: TGTGCCAGCAGCCCCAGAGTAGGGGGGTCCGGGGAGCTGTTTTTT.

The chain uses TRBV18 and TRBJ2-3, with unresolved D. CDR1 KGHSH and CDR2 LQKENI come from the germline V gene. Trimming cost V 1 base and J 1 base, with 3 bases left between them. This CDR3 region has 13 residues. CDR3 protein: CASSPRRTDTQYF. The CDR3 region has the DNA TGTGCCAGCTCACCACGGCGCACAGATACGCAGTATTTT.

The chain joins TRBV4-3 to TRBJ1-5; D unclear. The CDR3 totals 20 residues. Trimming shortened V by 0 bases and J by 0 bases, and 21 bases separated the two germline ends. The germline V gene encodes CDR1 LGHNA and CDR2 YSLEER. The CDR3 sequence is CASSQEYPMAQQNSNQPQHF. CDR3 coding DNA: TGCGCCAGCAGCCAAGAATACCCTATGGCCCAGCAAAATAGCAATCAGCCCCAGCATTTT.

The V gene is TRBV7-9, the J gene TRBJ1-1, with a tentative D call TRBD1 (5 bases). Trimming removed 3 bases at V and 1 base at J, with 12 bases between. Germline values: CDR1 SEHNR, CDR2 FQNEAQ (reference sequence). This CDR3 has 15 amino acids. Here the CDR3 DNA reads TGTGCCAGCAGCTTGTTGCAGGGTTCGAACACTGAAGCTTTCTTT. It codes for CASSLLQGSNTEAFF.

Only a few counts were recorded for this clone. The chain is built from TRBV11-2 and TRBJ2-3; perhaps D is TRBD1 or TRBD2 (7 bases each). The CDR3 covers 15 residues. Trimming took off 4 bases at V and 4 bases at J, with 15 bases between the two ends. CDR1 SGHAT and CDR2 FQNNGV come from the germline V gene. CDR3 loop: CASSWGGQYSDTQYF. The CDR3 nucleotides read TGTGCCAGCAGCTGGGGGGGACAGTACTCAGATACGCAGTATTTT. Full variable domain (outside the CDR3, taken from reference TRBV11-2 and TRBJ2-3): EAGVAQSPRYKIIEKRQSVAFWCNPISGHATLYWYQQILGQGPKLLIQFQNNGVVDDSQLPKDRFSAERLKGVDSTLKIQPAKLEDSAVYLCASSWGGQYSDTQYFGPGTRLTVL.

The CDR3 sequence: CASSLGTAAAFF. The CDR3 DNA sequence: TGTGCCAGTAGCCTCGGGACAGCGGCCGCTTTCTTT. J is TRBJ1-1 and V is TRBV19; 7 bases fit TRBD1. Germline V gene sequence: CDR1 LNHDA, CDR2 SQIVND (reference sequence). This CDR3 region has 12 residues. Losses at the gene ends were 6 bases for V and 11 bases for J; bases not matched to a gene: 9.

The chain couples TRBV28 to TRBJ1-2; weak D call: TRBD1 (5 bases). V lost 7 bases to trimming and J lost 4 bases, with 13 bases between them. CDR3 size: 13 residues. Germline V gene lookup returns CDR1 MDHEN and CDR2 SYDVKM. Here the CDR3 reads CASNTGRSYGYTF. CDR3 DNA: TGTGCCAGCAATACGGGACGATCCTATGGCTACACCTTC.

The rearrangement uses TRBV6-1 and TRBJ1-3; D is unclear. Trimming took off 7 bases at V and 4 bases at J, with 8 bases between the two ends. In germline, CDR1 is MNHNS, CDR2 SASEGT. The CDR3 consists of 12 residues. The CDR3 loop is CASTYQGNTIYF. CDR3 in DNA: TGTGCCAGCACCTATCAAGGAAACACCATATATTTT.

The sample holds a few counts of this clone. This chain connects TRBV6-1 to TRBJ1-2; tentative D call: TRBD1 (5 bases). V was pared by 2 bases and J by 8 bases, with 15 bases between. The CDR3 extends over 14 amino acids. CDR1 and CDR2 (germline): MNHNS, SASEGT. The CDR3 reads CASSEFQGRDGYTF. The CDR3 nucleotides read TGTGCCAGCAGTGAATTTCAGGGCAGGGACGGCTACACCTTC.

The chain uses TRBV7-8 and TRBJ1-1, with D maybe TRBD1 (6 bases). Germline-derived CDR1 and CDR2 are SGHVS and FQNEAQ. The CDR3 is 14 amino acids. Trimming took 1 base from V and 5 from J, leaving 11 bases between them. The CDR3 bases are TGTGCCAGCAGCTTAGGACAGAGGGGGACTGAAGCTTTCTTT. Protein sequence: CASSLGQRGTEAFF.

The chain joins TRBV28 to TRBJ2-1, with D possibly TRBD1 on 5 matching bases. Germline V gives CDR1 MDHEN, CDR2 SYDVKM. CDR3 size: 14 residues. The V end lost 5 bases, the J end lost 5 bases, and 13 bases lay between the germline ends. Written as DNA, the CDR3 is TGTGCCAGCAGTCAGGGTGGGTTAAACAATGAGCAGTTCTTC. It codes for CASSQGGLNNEQFF.

V usage is TRBV18 and J usage is TRBJ1-1; D remains ambiguous. Trimming removed 2 bases from V and 2 bases from J, with 9 bases in between. The germline V gene has CDR1 KGHSH and CDR2 LQKENI. The CDR3 totals 14 residues. The CDR3 sequence: CASSPGSANTEAFF. The CDR3 DNA reads as TGTGCCAGCTCACCAGGGTCCGCAAACACTGAAGCTTTCTTT.

The chain joins TRBV7-2 to TRBJ1-3; possible D gene TRBD1, 6 bases. The germline V gene has CDR1 SGHTA and CDR2 FQGNSA. This CDR3 is built from 16 residues. Trimming cost V 3 bases and J 0 bases, with 12 bases left between them. The CDR3, as DNA: TGTGCCAGCAGCTTGCGGGACACAGGCTCTGGAAACACCATATATTTT. This encodes CASSLRDTGSGNTIYF.

Only a few counts were recorded for this clone. This CDR3 is CSVDRNTEAFF. The CDR3 DNA is TGCAGTGTGGACAGGAACACTGAAGCTTTCTTT. The J gene is TRBJ1-1, the V gene TRBV20-1, with D tentatively TRBD1 (6 bases). Germline V gene sequence: CDR1 DFQATT, CDR2 SNEGSKA (reference sequence). V lost 7 bases and J 1 base, leaving 7 bases between the germline ends. The CDR3 runs 11 residues.

This clone has more than one count but fewer than ten. The rearrangement joins TRBV5-8 to TRBJ2-7, with D possibly TRBD1 on 6 matching bases. Per germline, CDR1 SGHTS and CDR2 YDEGEE. There are 14 residues in the CDR3. Trimming removed 6 bases at V and 0 bases at J, with 13 bases between. CDR3 DNA sequence: TGTGCCAGCACGACAAGGGGGTCCTCCTACGAGCAGTACGTC. This gives the protein CASTTRGSSYEQYV.

This sequence joins TRBV6-1 and TRBJ1-1; 10 bases map to TRBD1. V lost 7 bases and J lost 6; bases outside the gene matches: 8. There are 14 residues in the CDR3. Germline V gene sequence: CDR1 MNHNS, CDR2 SASEGT. CDR3 nucleotides: TGTGCCAGCACGGACAGGGGGAAGGGCGCTGAAGCTTTCTTT. Its protein product is CASTDRGKGAEAFF.

In this sample, this clone turned up once. This chain uses TRBV9 with TRBJ2-2; unclear D gene. Trimming shortened V by 0 bases and J by 6 bases, and 9 bases separated the two germline ends. Per the germline V gene, CDR1 is SGDLS and CDR2 is YYNGEE. The CDR3 consists of 14 residues. The CDR3 sequence: CASSVDGRAGELFF. CDR3 coding DNA: TGTGCCAGCAGCGTAGATGGTAGGGCCGGGGAGCTGTTTTTT.

The chain has TRBV10-3 and TRBJ2-3; D call uncertain. CDR3 length equals 13 residues. Germline CDR1 is ENHRY and CDR2 is SYGVKD. Between the trimmed V and J ends, which lost 7 bases and 2 bases, there was a span of 10 bases. In DNA form, the CDR3 reads TGTGCCATCACCACCGGCCCCACAGATACGCAGTATTTT. Protein product: CAITTGPTDTQYF.

This clone was observed a few times. V gene TRBV21-1 combines with J gene TRBJ1-4. TRBV21-1 is designated a pseudogene. The CDR3 consists of 15 residues. CDR3 in DNA: TGTGCCAGCACCCAATCGGGGGGTTCTAATGAAAAACTGTTTTTT. Translation: CASTQSGGSNEKLFF.

V usage is TRBV7-3 and J usage is TRBJ2-1, with D unclear. The CDR3 is 13 amino acids. Deletions cut 5 bases from V and 9 bases from J, with 14 bases between. Germline CDR1 and CDR2: SGHTA and FQGTGA. The CDR3 reads CASSPPGRGEQFF. As DNA, the CDR3 is TGTGCCAGCAGCCCCCCGGGTCGAGGTGAGCAGTTCTTC.

The genes are TRBV5-1 and TRBJ2-1, with D uncertain. Germline loops: CDR1 SGHRS, CDR2 YFSETQ. The CDR3 runs to 12 residues. Deletions cut 0 bases from V and 12 bases from J, with 10 bases between. CDR3 in DNA: TGCGCCAGCAGCTTGGAAGGATCGTGGCAGTTCTTC. It specifies CASSLEGSWQFF.

The genes are TRBV5-5 and TRBJ1-1; D unresolved. V was pared by 0 bases and J by 1 base, with 7 bases between. The CDR3 consists of 14 residues. Germline V gene sequence: CDR1 SGHKS, CDR2 YYEKEE (reference sequence). The CDR3, as DNA: TGTGCCAGCAGCTTGGCCACGAGGAACACTGAAGCTTTCTTT. This translates into CASSLATRNTEAFF.

This clone was seen once. The gene calls are TRBV18 and TRBJ2-3, with 7 bases matching TRBD2. V dropped 8 bases and J dropped 0; count of bases not matched to a gene: 20. The germline V gene has CDR1 KGHSH and CDR2 LQKENI. The CDR3 length is 19 residues. CDR3 nucleotide sequence: TGTGCCAGCCAGAGGGGAGCGGGGACTCGTGGCCATAGCACAGATACGCAGTATTTT. Its protein is CASQRGAGTRGHSTDTQYF. The full variable domain, with the rest looked up from reference TRBV18 and TRBJ2-3, is NAGVMQNPRHLVRRRGQEARLRCSPMKGHSHVYWYRQLPEEGLKFMVYLQKENIIDESGMPKERFSAEFPKEGPSILRIQQVVRGDSAAYFCASQRGAGTRGHSTDTQYFGPGTRLTVL.

This chain links TRBV9 with TRBJ2-7; TRBD1 matches 7 bases. The V and J ends lost 4 bases and 2 bases, in that order; junction bases with no gene match: 6. Germline lookup yields CDR1 SGDLS and CDR2 YYNGEE. The CDR3 consists of 14 residues. Written as DNA, the CDR3 is TGTGCCAGCAGCCCCGGGACAGCTACCTACGAGCAGTACTTC. Encoded protein: CASSPGTATYEQYF.

This clone has a single count. The V and J genes are TRBV6-6 and TRBJ1-3, with D possibly matching TRBD1 (5 bases). This CDR3 region has 15 residues. Per the germline V gene, CDR1 is MNHNY and CDR2 is SVGAGI (reference sequence). V lost 4 bases and J 4 bases, leaving 14 bases between the germline ends. The CDR3 bases are TGTGCCAGCAGTTCGACAGCGGGAGACGGAAACACCATATATTTT. Amino acids: CASSSTAGDGNTIYF.

This clone was observed a handful of times. The rearrangement uses TRBV19 and TRBJ1-1; D may be TRBD1 (5 bases). The CDR3 has 11 amino acids. Trimming removed 8 bases at V and 11 bases at J, with 15 bases between. CDR1 is LNHDA and CDR2 is SQIVND in the germline V gene (reference sequence). The CDR3 loop reads CASGDGLGAFF. The CDR3 DNA follows: TGTGCCAGTGGGGACGGCCTTGGGGCTTTCTTT.